Each of the 20 T cell receptor beta chains below was sequenced from the same sample in a study of OX40 agonist ivuxolimab in advanced cancers. Data came from immunoSEQ multiplex PCR; TCRdb stores just in-frame clones and leaves some out. The data hold 60,000 to 80,000 clones, with about 81% observed a single time. The sample consisted of CD4+ or CD8+ T cells sorted from blood, taken in a trial of the OX40 agonist ivuxolimab. The receptors stem from an adult with an advanced solid tumor such as melanoma, head and neck, liver or kidney cancer.

The chain combines TRBV7-9 with TRBJ2-7; no firm D call. Germline assignment: CDR1 SEHNR and CDR2 FQNEAQ (reference sequence). V gave up 1 base and J gave up 0 bases, with 13 bases separating them. The CDR3 has 16 residues. CDR3 amino acids: CASSLGSLLSSYEQYF. The CDR3 region has the DNA TGTGCCAGCAGCTTAGGGTCACTCCTCTCCTCCTACGAGCAGTACTTC.

V gene TRBV6-5 combines with J gene TRBJ2-1; 9 nucleotides match TRBD1. The CDR3 loop spans 16 amino acids. Germline V gene lookup returns CDR1 MNHEY and CDR2 SVGAGI. Trimming removed 4 bases from V and 5 bases from J; junction bases left unmatched: 9. Written as DNA, the CDR3 is TGTGCCAGCAGTTGGGACAGGGCTGTTCAAAACAATGAGCAGTTCTTC. It codes for CASSWDRAVQNNEQFF.

The chain uses TRBV5-3 and TRBJ2-7, with TRBD2 matching 7 bases. TRBV5-3 is placed among ORFs of uncertain function. CDR3 length: 16 residues. The V gene end was trimmed by 4 bases and the J gene end by 3 bases; junction bases not matched to a gene: 13. The CDR3 is CARSQGSGGYYYEQYF. Written as DNA, the CDR3 is TGTGCCAGAAGCCAAGGCTCCGGGGGGTACTACTACGAGCAGTACTTC.

This chain uses TRBV11-3 with TRBJ2-7; D ambiguous. Germline V gene data show CDR1 as SGHNT and CDR2 as YENEEA. The CDR3 spans 13 residues. V was cut by 7 bases and J by 6 bases, with 16 bases left in between. The CDR3 sequence: CASTDLNLGEQYF. CDR3 DNA sequence: TGTGCCAGCACTGACCTTAATCTTGGCGAGCAGTACTTC.

The rearrangement uses TRBV29-1 and TRBJ1-1; 8 bases fit TRBD1. Germline V lookup: CDR1 SQVTM, CDR2 ANQGSEA. V dropped 7 bases and J dropped 4; count of bases not matched to a gene: 8. This CDR3 is built from 13 residues. CDR3 sequence reads: CSASTGAVTEAFF. The CDR3 region has the DNA TGCAGCGCCTCGACAGGGGCGGTCACTGAAGCTTTCTTT.

The genes are TRBV7-3 and TRBJ2-5; the D gene is possibly TRBD1 (6 bases). V lost 5 bases, J lost 1 base, and 8 bases lay in between. The CDR3 consists of 13 residues. The germline V gene has CDR1 SGHTA and CDR2 FQGTGA. The CDR3: CASSQTGQETQYF. CDR3 nucleotides: TGTGCCAGCAGCCAGACAGGCCAAGAGACCCAGTACTTC. Using reference TRBV7-3 and TRBJ2-5 for the parts outside the CDR3, the full variable domain is GAGVSQTPSNKVTEKGKYVELRCDPISGHTALYWYRQSLGQGPEFLIYFQGTGAADDSGLPNDRFFAVRPEGSVSTLKIQRTERGDSAVYLCASSQTGQETQYFGPGTRLLVL.

In this sample, this clone turned up a few times. V and J are TRBV5-1 and TRBJ2-6; 10 nucleotides match TRBD2. Unmatched junction bases numbered 4, after V lost 3 bases and J lost 1 base. Germline V gene lookup returns CDR1 SGHRS and CDR2 YFSETQ. This CDR3 has 17 amino acids. In DNA, the CDR3 is TGCGCCAGCAGCTCAACGGGACTAGCGTCTGGGGCCAACGTCCTGACTTTC. Translation: CASSSTGLASGANVLTF.

The V call is TRBV6-6, the J call TRBJ1-5, with D hard to call. CDR1 MNHNY and CDR2 SVGAGI come from the germline V gene (reference sequence). The CDR3 has 12 residues. Trimming pared 2 bases from V and 7 bases from J, leaving 6 bases between. CDR3 sequence (DNA): TGTGCCAGCAGTTACAGAAGACAGCCCCAGCATTTT. Encoded protein: CASSYRRQPQHF.

This clone was seen just once. The chain carries TRBV6-1 and TRBJ2-6; no clear D gene. The CDR3 extends over 15 amino acids. With 1 base removed from V and 0 bases from J, the gap between germline ends came to 4 bases. Germline assignment: CDR1 MNHNS and CDR2 SASEGT. The CDR3: CASSEDSSGANVLTF. DNA for the CDR3: TGTGCCAGCAGTGAAGACAGCTCTGGGGCCAACGTCCTGACTTTC.

The gene calls are TRBV27 and TRBJ1-2; a weak D match, TRBD1 (6 bases). Germline assignment: CDR1 MNHEY and CDR2 SMNVEV (reference sequence). The CDR3 is 13 amino acids. The germline V and J ends were trimmed by 6 bases and 4 bases, with 12 bases remaining between them. DNA of the CDR3: TGTGCCAGCAGCACTGACAGGACCTATGGCTACACCTTC. Residues: CASSTDRTYGYTF.

The chain is built from TRBV18 and TRBJ2-7; 7 bases match TRBD2. The CDR3 is 15 residues long. Germline CDR1 and CDR2: KGHSH and LQKENI. V shed 0 bases, J shed 4 bases, and the junction held 6 bases outside the gene matches. For the CDR3, the DNA is TGTGCCAGCTCACCACCGACTAGCCCCATGTACGAGCAGTACTTC. Translation gives CASSPPTSPMYEQYF.

CDR3 sequence reads: CASSLQFVTGQGTNEKLFF. CDR3 in DNA: TGTGCCAGCAGCTTGCAGTTCGTGACGGGACAGGGTACTAATGAAAAACTGTTTTTT. The chain carries TRBV5-5 and TRBJ1-4; 9 nucleotides match TRBD1. With 1 base clipped from V and 2 bases from J, the junction kept 12 bases outside the gene matches. This CDR3 contains 19 residues. CDR1 is SGHKS, CDR2 YYEKEE, per germline (reference sequence).

The chain carries TRBV6-6 and TRBJ1-1; 7 bases match TRBD1. Germline V gene data show CDR1 as MNHNY and CDR2 as SVGAGI (reference sequence). This CDR3 spans 15 amino acids. Trimming at V came to 6 bases and at J to 1 base, leaving 8 bases not matched to a gene. The CDR3 here is CASRNTGQRNTEAFF. CDR3 DNA sequence: TGTGCCAGCAGAAATACGGGACAGAGGAACACTGAAGCTTTCTTT.

The rearrangement links TRBV2 to TRBJ1-1; 8 nucleotides agree with TRBD1. The CDR3 has 16 amino acids. V dropped 5 bases and J dropped 2; count of bases not matched to a gene: 10. From germline, CDR1 is SNHLY and CDR2 FYNNEI. The CDR3 DNA is TGTGCCAGCAGTCAAAGAGCGACAGGGGCAAACACTGAAGCTTTCTTT. This translates into CASSQRATGANTEAFF.

V is TRBV4-1 and J is TRBJ1-2; D not certain. V lost 1 base and J lost 2, with 11 bases in between. The CDR3 contains 15 residues. CDR1 MGHRA and CDR2 YSYEKL come from the germline V gene. CDR3 loop: CASSQGMTENYGYTF. As DNA, the CDR3 is TGCGCCAGCAGCCAAGGTATGACGGAAAACTATGGCTACACCTTC.

The rearrangement uses TRBV11-3 and TRBJ1-1; D might be TRBD1 (6 bases). Germline V gene lookup returns CDR1 SGHNT and CDR2 YENEEA. This CDR3 spans 13 amino acids. The germline V and J ends were trimmed by 1 base and 8 bases, with 11 bases remaining between them. The CDR3 spells CASSLGRDREAFF. The CDR3, as DNA: TGTGCCAGCAGCTTAGGCAGAGACAGGGAAGCTTTCTTT.

This clone turned up a few times. The genes are TRBV19 and TRBJ1-1, with 7 nucleotides matching TRBD1. The CDR3 sequence is 15 residues long. Germline CDR1 reads LNHDA; CDR2 reads SQIVND (reference sequence). V lost 5 bases, J lost 5 bases, and 11 bases stayed unmatched. The CDR3 region is CASSSWTGSGTEAFF. The CDR3 DNA reads TGTGCCAGTAGTTCCTGGACAGGATCGGGAACTGAAGCTTTCTTT. Full variable domain (remainder filled in from reference TRBV19 and TRBJ1-1): DGGITQSPKYLFRKEGQNVTLSCEQNLNHDAMYWYRQDPGQGLRLIYYSQIVNDFQKGDIAEGYSVSREKKESFPLTVTSAQKNPTAFYLCASSSWTGSGTEAFFGQGTRLTVV.

This chain connects TRBV7-9 to TRBJ1-1; D not resolved. V shed 1 base and J shed 4 bases, with 4 bases lying between them. Per germline, CDR1 SEHNR and CDR2 FQNEAQ (reference sequence). This CDR3 has 12 amino acids. CDR3 sequence: CASSLVVTEAFF. Written as DNA, the CDR3 is TGTGCCAGCAGCTTAGTGGTCACTGAAGCTTTCTTT.

The V and J genes are TRBV5-6 and TRBJ2-3; tentatively, D is TRBD1 (6 bases). CDR1 is SGHDT and CDR2 is YYEEEE in the germline V gene. The V gene lost 4 bases and the J gene lost 1 base, with 10 bases spanning the gap. The CDR3 has 14 residues. CDR3 sequence reads: CASSPRGGTDTQYF. CDR3 in DNA: TGTGCCAGCAGCCCCAGGGGTGGCACAGATACGCAGTATTTT.

The CDR3 loop is CASSLPDRGGTEAFF. The CDR3 bases are TGCGCCAGCAGCTTGCCAGACAGGGGAGGGACTGAAGCTTTCTTT. The V gene is TRBV5-1, the J gene TRBJ1-1; 8 bases align to TRBD1. Germline V CDR1 and CDR2: SGHRS, YFSETQ. J gave up 5 bases and V 1 base, and 7 bases lay outside the gene matches. The CDR3 consists of 15 residues.